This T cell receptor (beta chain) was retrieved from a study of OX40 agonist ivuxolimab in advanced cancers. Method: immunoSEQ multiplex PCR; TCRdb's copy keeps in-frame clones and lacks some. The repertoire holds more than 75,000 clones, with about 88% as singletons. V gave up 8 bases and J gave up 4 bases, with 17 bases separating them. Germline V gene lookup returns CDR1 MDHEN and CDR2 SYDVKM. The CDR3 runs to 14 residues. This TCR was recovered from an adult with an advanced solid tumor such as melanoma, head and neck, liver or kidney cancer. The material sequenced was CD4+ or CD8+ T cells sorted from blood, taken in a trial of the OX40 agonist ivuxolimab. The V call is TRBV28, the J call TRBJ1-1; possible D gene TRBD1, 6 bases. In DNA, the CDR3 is TGTGCCAGCGGAAAGGGGGGGTTCGGCACTGAAGCTTTCTTT. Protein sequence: CASGKGGFGTEAFF.